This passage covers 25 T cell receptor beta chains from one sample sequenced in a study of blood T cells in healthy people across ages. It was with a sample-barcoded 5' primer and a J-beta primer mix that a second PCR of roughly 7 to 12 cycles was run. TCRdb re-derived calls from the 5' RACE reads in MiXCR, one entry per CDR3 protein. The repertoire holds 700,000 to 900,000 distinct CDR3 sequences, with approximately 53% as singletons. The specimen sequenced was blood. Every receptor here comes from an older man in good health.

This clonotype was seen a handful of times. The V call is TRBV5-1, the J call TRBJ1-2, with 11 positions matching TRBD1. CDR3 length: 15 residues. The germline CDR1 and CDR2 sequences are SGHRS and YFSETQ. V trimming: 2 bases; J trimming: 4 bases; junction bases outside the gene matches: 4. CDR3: CASSLWTGGGYGYTF. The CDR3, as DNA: TGCGCCAGCAGCTTATGGACAGGGGGCGGCTATGGCTACACCTTC.

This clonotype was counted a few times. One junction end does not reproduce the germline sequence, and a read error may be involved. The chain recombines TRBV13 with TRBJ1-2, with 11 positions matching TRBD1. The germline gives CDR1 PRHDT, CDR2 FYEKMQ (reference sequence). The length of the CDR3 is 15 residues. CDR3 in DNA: TGTGCCAGCAGCATAGGACAGGGGGCGATCTATGGCTACACCTTC. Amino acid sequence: CASSIGQGAIYGYTF. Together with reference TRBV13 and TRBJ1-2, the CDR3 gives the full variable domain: AAGVIQSPRHLIKEKRETATLKCYPIPRHDTVYWYQQGPGQDPQFLISFYEKMQSDKGSIPDRFSAQQFSDYHSELNMSSLELGDSALYFCASSIGQGAIYGYTFGSGTRLTVV.

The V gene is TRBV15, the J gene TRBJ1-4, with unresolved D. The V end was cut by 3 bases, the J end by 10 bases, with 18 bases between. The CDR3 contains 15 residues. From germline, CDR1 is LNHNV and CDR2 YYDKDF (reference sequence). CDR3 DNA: TGTGCCACCAGCAGCACGGCCCTGGCGTCTGGAAAACTGTTTTTT. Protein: CATSSTALASGKLFF.

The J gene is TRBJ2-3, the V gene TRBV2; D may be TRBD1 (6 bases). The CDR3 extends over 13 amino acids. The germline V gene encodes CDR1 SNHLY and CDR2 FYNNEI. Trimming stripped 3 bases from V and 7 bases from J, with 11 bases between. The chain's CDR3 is CASSDGQNHTQYF. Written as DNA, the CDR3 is TGTGCCAGCAGTGATGGACAGAATCATACGCAGTATTTT.

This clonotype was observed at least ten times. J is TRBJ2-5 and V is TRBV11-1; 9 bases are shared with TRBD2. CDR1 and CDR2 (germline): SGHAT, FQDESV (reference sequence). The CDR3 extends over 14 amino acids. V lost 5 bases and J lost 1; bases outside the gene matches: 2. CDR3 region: CASSPTSGQETQYF. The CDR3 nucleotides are TGTGCCAGCAGCCCGACTAGCGGCCAAGAGACCCAGTACTTC.

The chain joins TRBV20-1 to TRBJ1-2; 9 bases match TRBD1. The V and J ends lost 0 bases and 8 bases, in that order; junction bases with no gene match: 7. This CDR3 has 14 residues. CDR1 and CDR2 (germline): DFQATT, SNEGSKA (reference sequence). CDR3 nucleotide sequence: TGCAGTGCTAGAGATCGGACAGGGGCTGGGGGCTACACCTTC. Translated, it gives CSARDRTGAGGYTF.

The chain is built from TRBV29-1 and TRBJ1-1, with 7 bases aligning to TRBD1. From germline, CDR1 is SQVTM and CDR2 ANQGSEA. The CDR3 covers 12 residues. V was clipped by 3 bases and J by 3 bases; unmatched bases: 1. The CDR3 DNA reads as TGCAGCGTTGAGGGACAGTACACTGAAGCTTTCTTT. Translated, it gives CSVEGQYTEAFF.

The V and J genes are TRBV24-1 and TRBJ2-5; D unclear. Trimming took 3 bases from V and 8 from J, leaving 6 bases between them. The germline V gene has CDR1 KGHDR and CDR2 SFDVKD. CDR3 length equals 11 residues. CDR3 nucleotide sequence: TGTGCCACCAGTGATCCTTCTACCCAGTACTTC. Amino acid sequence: CATSDPSTQYF.

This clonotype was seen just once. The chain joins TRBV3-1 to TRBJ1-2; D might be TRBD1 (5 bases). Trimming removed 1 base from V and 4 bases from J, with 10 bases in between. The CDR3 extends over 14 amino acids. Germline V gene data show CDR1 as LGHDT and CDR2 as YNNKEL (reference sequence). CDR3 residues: CASSQVDSSYGYTF. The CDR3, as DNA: TGTGCCAGCAGCCAAGTTGACAGCTCCTATGGCTACACCTTC.

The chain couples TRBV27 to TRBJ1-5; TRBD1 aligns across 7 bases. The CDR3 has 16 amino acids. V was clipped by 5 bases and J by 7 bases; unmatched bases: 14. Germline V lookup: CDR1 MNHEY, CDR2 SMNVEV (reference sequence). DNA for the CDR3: TGTGCCAGCAGTCCCACAAACAGGGGCTTAGGGCAGCCCCAGCATTTT. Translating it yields CASSPTNRGLGQPQHF.

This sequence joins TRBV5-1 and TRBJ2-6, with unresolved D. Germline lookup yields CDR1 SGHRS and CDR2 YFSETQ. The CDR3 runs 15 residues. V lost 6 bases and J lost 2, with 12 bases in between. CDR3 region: CASTTRSAGANVLTF. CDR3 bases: TGCGCCAGCACCACCCGTTCGGCTGGGGCCAACGTCCTGACTTTC. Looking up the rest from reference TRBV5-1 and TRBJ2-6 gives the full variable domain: KAGVTQTPRYLIKTRGQQVTLSCSPISGHRSVSWYQQTPGQGLQFLFEYFSETQRNKGNFPGRFSGRQFSNSRSEMNVSTLELGDSALYLCASTTRSAGANVLTFGAGSRLTVL.

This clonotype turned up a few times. The CDR3 bases are TGTGCCAGCAGCCCTACTATGCGCTACGAGCAGTACTTC. It codes for CASSPTMRYEQYF. The V call is TRBV3-1, the J call TRBJ2-7; D is ambiguous. The CDR3 is 13 amino acids. The germline V gene encodes CDR1 LGHDT and CDR2 YNNKEL (reference sequence). The V end lost 4 bases, the J end lost 3 bases, and 10 bases lay between the germline ends.

In DNA, the CDR3 is TGCAGTGCTAGGGGAGACCAGGATGAAAAACTGTTTTTT. This gives the protein CSARGDQDEKLFF. The V gene is TRBV20-1, the J gene TRBJ1-4; D unresolved. Trimming shortened V by 3 bases and J by 6 bases, and 11 bases separated the two germline ends. Germline V gene sequence: CDR1 DFQATT, CDR2 SNEGSKA (reference sequence). The CDR3 consists of 13 residues.

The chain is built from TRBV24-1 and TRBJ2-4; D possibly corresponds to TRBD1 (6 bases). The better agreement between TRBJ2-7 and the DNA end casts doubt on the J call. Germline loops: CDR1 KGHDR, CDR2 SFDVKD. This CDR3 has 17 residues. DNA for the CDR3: TGTGCCACCAGTGACGCAGCCGGGACACCCAACTCCTACGAGCAGTACTTC. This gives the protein CATSDAAGTPNSYEQYF.

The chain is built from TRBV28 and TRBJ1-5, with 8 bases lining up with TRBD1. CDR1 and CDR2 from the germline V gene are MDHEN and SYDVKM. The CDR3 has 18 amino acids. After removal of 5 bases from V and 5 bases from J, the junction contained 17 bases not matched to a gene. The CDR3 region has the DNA TGTGCCAGCAGTCTCCTACCCAGGGGGCCCTCAGTCGATCAGCCCCAGCATTTT. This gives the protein CASSLLPRGPSVDQPQHF.

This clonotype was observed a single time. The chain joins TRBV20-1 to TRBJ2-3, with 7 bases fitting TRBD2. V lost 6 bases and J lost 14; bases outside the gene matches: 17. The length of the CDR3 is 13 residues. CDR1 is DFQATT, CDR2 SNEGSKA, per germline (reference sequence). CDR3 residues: CSARGKSGRYAYF. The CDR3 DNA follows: TGCAGTGCGCGGGGGAAATCCGGCAGATACGCGTATTTT.

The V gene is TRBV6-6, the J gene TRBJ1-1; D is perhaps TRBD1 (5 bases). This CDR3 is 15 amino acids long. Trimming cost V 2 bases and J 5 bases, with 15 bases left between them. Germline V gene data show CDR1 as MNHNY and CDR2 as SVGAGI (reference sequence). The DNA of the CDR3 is TGTGCCAGCAGTTACCGGGGCCAGGGTGGGACTGAAGCTTTCTTT. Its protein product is CASSYRGQGGTEAFF.

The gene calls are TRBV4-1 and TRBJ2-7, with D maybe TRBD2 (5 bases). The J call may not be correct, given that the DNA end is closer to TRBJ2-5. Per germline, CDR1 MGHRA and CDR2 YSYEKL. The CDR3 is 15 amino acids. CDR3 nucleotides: TGCGCCAGCAGCCAGGCTGCAGTTAGAGGGGAGACCCAGTACTTC. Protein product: CASSQAAVRGETQYF.

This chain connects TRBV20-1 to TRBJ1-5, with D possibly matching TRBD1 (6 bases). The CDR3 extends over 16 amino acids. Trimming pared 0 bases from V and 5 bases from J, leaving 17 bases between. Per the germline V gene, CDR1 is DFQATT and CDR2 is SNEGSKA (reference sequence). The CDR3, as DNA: TGCAGTGCTAGAGATGCCGGACAGCAGAGCGATCAGCCCCAGCATTTT. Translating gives CSARDAGQQSDQPQHF.

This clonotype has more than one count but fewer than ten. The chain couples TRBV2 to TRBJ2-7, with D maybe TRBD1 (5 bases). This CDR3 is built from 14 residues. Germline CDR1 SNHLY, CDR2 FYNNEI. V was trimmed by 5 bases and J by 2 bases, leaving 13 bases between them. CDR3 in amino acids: CASSPPRTTYEQYF. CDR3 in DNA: TGTGCCAGCAGTCCCCCTCGGACAACCTACGAGCAGTACTTC.

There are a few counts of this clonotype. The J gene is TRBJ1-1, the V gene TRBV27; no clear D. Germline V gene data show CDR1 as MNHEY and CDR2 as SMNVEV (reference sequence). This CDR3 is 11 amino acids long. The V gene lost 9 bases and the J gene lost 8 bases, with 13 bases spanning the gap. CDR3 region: CASVGVDEAFF. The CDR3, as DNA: TGTGCCAGTGTTGGGGTCGACGAAGCTTTCTTT.

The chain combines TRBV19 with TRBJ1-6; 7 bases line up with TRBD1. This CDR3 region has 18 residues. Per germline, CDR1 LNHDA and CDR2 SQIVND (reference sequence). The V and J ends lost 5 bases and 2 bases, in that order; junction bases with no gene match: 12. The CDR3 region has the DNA TGTGCCAGTAGTGGACCTCAGGGGGGGGCTACCTATAATTCACCCCTCCACTTT. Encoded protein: CASSGPQGGATYNSPLHF.

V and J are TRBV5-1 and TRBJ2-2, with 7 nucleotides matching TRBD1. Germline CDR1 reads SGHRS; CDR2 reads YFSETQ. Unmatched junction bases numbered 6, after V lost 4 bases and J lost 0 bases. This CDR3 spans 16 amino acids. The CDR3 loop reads CASSPLGTANTGELFF. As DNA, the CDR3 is TGCGCCAGCAGCCCTCTCGGGACAGCGAACACCGGGGAGCTGTTTTTT.

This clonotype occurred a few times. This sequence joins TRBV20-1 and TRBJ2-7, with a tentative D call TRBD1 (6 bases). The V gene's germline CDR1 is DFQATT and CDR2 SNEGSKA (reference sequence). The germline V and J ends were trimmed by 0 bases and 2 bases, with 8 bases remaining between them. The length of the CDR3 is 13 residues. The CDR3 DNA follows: TGCAGTGCTAGAGATGCAGGGGCCTACGAGCAGTACTTC. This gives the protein CSARDAGAYEQYF.

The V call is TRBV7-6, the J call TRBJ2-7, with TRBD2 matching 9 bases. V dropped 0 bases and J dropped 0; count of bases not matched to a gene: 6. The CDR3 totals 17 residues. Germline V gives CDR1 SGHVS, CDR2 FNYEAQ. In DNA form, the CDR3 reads TGTGCCAGCAGCTTAGCGACGGCGGGAGGGCCCTCCTACGAGCAGTACTTC. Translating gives CASSLATAGGPSYEQYF.